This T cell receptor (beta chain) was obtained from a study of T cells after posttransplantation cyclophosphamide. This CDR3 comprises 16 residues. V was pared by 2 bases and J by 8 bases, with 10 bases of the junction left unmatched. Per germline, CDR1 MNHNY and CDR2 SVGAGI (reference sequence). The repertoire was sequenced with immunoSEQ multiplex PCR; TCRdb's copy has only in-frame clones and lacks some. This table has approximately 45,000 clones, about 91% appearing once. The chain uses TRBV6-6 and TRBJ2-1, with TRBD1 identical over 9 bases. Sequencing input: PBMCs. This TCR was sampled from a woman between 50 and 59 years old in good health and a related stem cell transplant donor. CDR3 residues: CASSYRPTGGSDEQFF. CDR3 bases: TGTGCCAGCAGTTACCGCCCGACAGGGGGTTCAGATGAGCAGTTCTTC.